Presented here are 20 T cell receptor beta chains from one specimen sequenced in a study of T cell repertoires in cytomegalovirus infection (dated by TCRdb to the late 2010s). The sample's treatment or condition label is to be understood as: in vitro stimulation with specific CMV peptide epitopes to enrich CMV-specific T cells. TCRdb names Illumina HiSeq 1500 as the instrument used. Through fastp at Q25 and MiXCR, TCRdb rebuilt clones from the public reads, retaining in-frame beta chains. Entries that share a CDR3 protein sequence are merged under the most common genes and DNA. In this sample the table shows 40,000 to 60,000 distinct CDR3 sequences, over 20% of which occur a single time. Of the sample, roughly 90% is held by the ten largest clones. Antigen specificity for these receptors is unknown. The sequencing used CD8+ T cells from cultured PBMCs, collected from culture after CMV antigen stimulation. The receptors come from a human donor in good health (CMV status not recorded). Some clones in this sample may be carry-over from other donors' samples.

The chain combines TRBV20-1 with TRBJ1-3, with no clear D. CDR1 and CDR2 from the germline V gene are DFQATT and SNEGSKA (reference sequence). This CDR3 is 13 amino acids long. The ends were cut back, 2 bases at V and 1 base at J, with 6 bases in the middle. CDR3 residues: CSARTESGNTIYF. The CDR3 DNA sequence: TGCAGTGCTAGAACGGAATCTGGAAACACCATATATTTT.

This clonotype has more than one count but fewer than ten. The chain combines TRBV7-9 with TRBJ1-4; the D gene is possibly TRBD1 (5 bases). The germline V gene has CDR1 SEHNR and CDR2 FQNEAQ (reference sequence). This CDR3 comprises 12 residues. Between the trimmed V and J ends, which lost 4 bases and 8 bases, there was a span of 8 bases. The CDR3 DNA sequence: TGTGCCAGCAGCTCCTGGGGGGAAAAACTGTTTTTT. Protein: CASSSWGEKLFF.

V and J are TRBV7-6 and TRBJ2-7; D may match TRBD1 or TRBD2 (5 bases each). Germline-derived CDR1 and CDR2 are SGHVS and FNYEAQ. Deletions cut 5 bases from V and 1 base from J, with 15 bases between. The length of the CDR3 is 15 residues. The CDR3 is CASSPGTQVSYEQYF. The CDR3 nucleotides are TGTGCCAGCAGCCCCGGGACGCAGGTTTCCTACGAGCAGTACTTC.

This sequence joins TRBV6-1 and TRBJ2-7; D unresolved. Trimming pared 2 bases from V and 2 bases from J, leaving 10 bases between. The CDR3 extends over 14 amino acids. Germline CDR1 and CDR2: MNHNS and SASEGT. The CDR3 reads CASSERDGPYEQYF. Written as DNA, the CDR3 is TGTGCCAGCAGTGAAAGGGATGGGCCCTACGAGCAGTACTTC.

The sample holds a few counts of this clonotype. The rearrangement links TRBV27 to TRBJ1-5, with unresolved D. Germline CDR1 MNHEY, CDR2 SMNVEV (reference sequence). This CDR3 has 13 amino acids. V lost 5 bases and J 3 bases, leaving 8 bases between the germline ends. CDR3 in amino acids: CASSGVFNQPQHF. DNA for the CDR3: TGTGCCAGCAGTGGGGTTTTCAATCAGCCCCAGCATTTT.

This clonotype was picked up a small number of times. This chain uses TRBV24-1 with TRBJ2-2; possibly TRBD1 for D (6 bases). Germline assignment: CDR1 KGHDR and CDR2 SFDVKD. This CDR3 is 14 amino acids long. V lost 9 bases and J lost 1, with 11 bases in between. The CDR3 loop reads CATQPGQNTGELFF. As DNA, the CDR3 is TGTGCCACCCAACCGGGACAGAACACCGGGGAGCTGTTTTTT.

This clonotype has more than one count but fewer than ten. V and J are TRBV4-2 and TRBJ2-6; unclear D gene. In germline, CDR1 is LGHNA, CDR2 YNFKEQ. The ends were cut back, 0 bases at V and 2 bases at J, with 5 bases in the middle. This CDR3 region has 15 residues. CDR3 DNA sequence: TGTGCCAGCAGCCAAGATGGAGCTGGGGCCAACGTCCTGACTTTC. This sequence encodes CASSQDGAGANVLTF.

This clonotype was detected a few times. The rearrangement uses TRBV7-6 and TRBJ2-4; tentative D call: TRBD2 (6 bases). Germline V gene sequence: CDR1 SGHVS, CDR2 FNYEAQ. Trimming left V 11 bases short and J 8 bases short, with 19 bases between. CDR3 length: 13 amino acids. CDR3 loop: CASRRGDSDIQYF. In nucleotides, the CDR3 is TGTGCCTCCCGGCGCGGGGACTCGGACATTCAGTACTTC.

This clonotype was counted a few times. V is TRBV6-5 and J is TRBJ1-1; D is possibly TRBD1 (5 bases). The CDR3 contains 11 residues. Germline loops: CDR1 MNHEY, CDR2 SVGAGI. V was clipped by 7 bases and J by 11 bases, with 14 bases between them. CDR3 nucleotide sequence: TGTGCCAGCATCGGTCCTGGGACGGCTTTCTTT. Amino acid sequence: CASIGPGTAFF.

This clonotype was counted between two and nine times. The chain recombines TRBV7-2 with TRBJ2-1; 11 bases agree with TRBD2. The germline CDR1 and CDR2 sequences are SGHTA and FQGNSA. The ends lost 3 bases at V and 5 bases at J; junction bases unmatched: 3. CDR3 length: 15 residues. The CDR3 protein is CASSFIAGGDNEQFF. Written as DNA, the CDR3 is TGTGCCAGCAGCTTCATAGCGGGGGGGGACAATGAGCAGTTCTTC.

V usage is TRBV25-1 and J usage is TRBJ2-7; D could derive from TRBD1 or TRBD2 (5 bases each). Germline V gives CDR1 MGHDK, CDR2 SYGVNS. CDR3 length: 16 amino acids. Trimming cost V 1 base and J 5 bases, with 18 bases left between them. The CDR3 region is CASSEWGFSAVHEQYF. CDR3 nucleotides: TGTGCCAGCAGTGAATGGGGGTTTAGTGCCGTCCACGAGCAGTACTTC.

The chain links TRBV7-8 to TRBJ2-5; no firm D call. Germline lookup yields CDR1 SGHVS and CDR2 FQNEAQ. Trimming took off 1 base at V and 3 bases at J, with 9 bases between the two ends. The CDR3 spans 14 residues. The CDR3 is CASSLGSWEETQYF. The DNA of the CDR3 is TGTGCCAGCAGCTTAGGGAGCTGGGAAGAGACCCAGTACTTC.

The rearrangement uses TRBV4-1 and TRBJ2-3; D gene unclear. The CDR3 is made up of 14 amino acids. Trimming left V 1 base short and J 3 bases short, with 8 bases between. In germline, CDR1 is MGHRA, CDR2 YSYEKL. CDR3 sequence reads: CASSQGASTDTQYF. For the CDR3, the DNA is TGCGCCAGCAGCCAAGGGGCTAGTACAGATACGCAGTATTTT.

The gene calls are TRBV6-5 and TRBJ2-1, with D possibly being TRBD1 or TRBD2 (5 bases each). The CDR3 spans 13 residues. V was cut by 2 bases and J by 8 bases, with 10 bases left in between. Germline CDR1 MNHEY, CDR2 SVGAGI. CDR3 nucleotides: TGTGCCAGCAGTTACGGGGGTGTCGATGAGCAGTTCTTC. It codes for CASSYGGVDEQFF.

Remarks on this clonotype: Without the conserved terminal phenylalanine or tryptophan, this CDR3 likely stems from a read error. The CDR3 loop reads CASSSRTGYYEQYL. The CDR3 coding sequence is TGTGCCAGCAGCTCCCGGACAGGCTACTACGAGCAGTACTTA. The rearrangement joins TRBV11-3 to TRBJ2-7, with 7 bases that match TRBD1. In germline, CDR1 is SGHNT, CDR2 YENEEA. Unmatched junction bases numbered 6, after V lost 4 bases and J lost 3 bases. The CDR3 is 14 residues long.

This clonotype occurred a few times. The chain uses TRBV4-2 and TRBJ2-1; 11 positions match TRBD2. Germline CDR1 LGHNA, CDR2 YNFKEQ. This CDR3 spans 16 amino acids. V shed 0 bases and J 3 bases; nucleotides not matched to a gene: 1. Here the CDR3 reads CASSQETSGSYNEQFF. In DNA form, the CDR3 reads TGTGCCAGCAGCCAAGAAACTAGCGGGAGCTACAATGAGCAGTTCTTC.

The chain recombines TRBV14 with TRBJ1-3, with 10 bases aligning to TRBD1. This CDR3 is built from 17 residues. Germline trimming cut 3 bases from V and 0 bases from J; bases unmatched to any gene: 5. The germline V gene encodes CDR1 SGHDN and CDR2 FVKESK. The CDR3 coding sequence is TGTGCCAGCAGCCACCGGGACAGGGGTTTCTCTGGAAACACCATATATTTT. As protein: CASSHRDRGFSGNTIYF.

V gene TRBV11-1 combines with J gene TRBJ2-2; D is unresolved. The CDR3 totals 12 residues. Germline assignment: CDR1 SGHAT and CDR2 FQDESV (reference sequence). With 5 bases removed from V and 3 bases from J, the gap between germline ends came to 4 bases. The CDR3 DNA reads TGTGCCAGCAGCGGAGACACCGGGGAGCTGTTTTTT. The encoded protein is CASSGDTGELFF.

The CDR3 DNA sequence: TGTGCCAGCAGCTTTACTAGCGGGAGGGCTAGAAGGAACGAGCAGTACTTC. It specifies CASSFTSGRARRNEQYF. The gene calls are TRBV7-9 and TRBJ2-7; 13 positions agree with TRBD2. Looked up from germline, CDR1 is SEHNR and CDR2 is FQNEAQ (reference sequence). Trimming removed 3 bases from V and 5 bases from J; junction bases left unmatched: 10. This CDR3 is 17 amino acids long.

This clonotype was detected only a few times. The J gene is TRBJ2-7, the V gene TRBV6-6; 9 bases agree with TRBD2. After removal of 2 bases from V and 1 base from J, the junction contained 9 bases not matched to a gene. This CDR3 region has 17 residues. Per the germline V gene, CDR1 is MNHNY and CDR2 is SVGAGI (reference sequence). CDR3 protein: CASSYVSGRGNSYEQYF. Written as DNA, the CDR3 is TGTGCCAGCAGTTACGTTAGCGGGAGAGGGAATTCCTACGAGCAGTACTTC.